These 27 T cell receptor beta chains were sequenced from one sample in a study of blood T cell repertoires in COVID-19. The method was immunoSEQ multiplex PCR; TCRdb's version includes in-frame clones alone and lacks a portion of them. The sample lists about 140,000 clones; roughly 81% were seen once. Sequencing was done on a sample of peripheral blood. The receptors come from a woman aged 50 to 65 with active or convalescent COVID-19.

The J gene is TRBJ2-3, the V gene TRBV10-3; TRBD2 matches 10 bases. Trimming removed 7 bases from V and 6 bases from J; junction bases left unmatched: 10. The CDR3 has 15 residues. The germline V gene encodes CDR1 ENHRY and CDR2 SYGVKD. In DNA form, the CDR3 reads TGTGCCATCAAGAGCGGGGGGGCCCCCGTTGATACGCAGTATTTT. This translates into CAIKSGGAPVDTQYF.

The chain employs TRBV2 and TRBJ1-6; D perhaps matches TRBD1 (5 bases). V lost 7 bases and J lost 3, with 10 bases in between. The CDR3 spans 14 residues. Germline CDR1 reads SNHLY; CDR2 reads FYNNEI. This CDR3 reads CASKSGFYNSPLHF. CDR3 bases: TGTGCCAGCAAGTCAGGGTTCTATAATTCACCCCTCCACTTT.

The rearrangement joins TRBV30 to TRBJ1-1, with unresolved D. Trimming left V 3 bases short and J 10 bases short, with 18 bases between. The germline V gene encodes CDR1 GTSNPN and CDR2 SVGIG (reference sequence). The CDR3 totals 13 residues. DNA for the CDR3: TGTGCCTGGAGCGCCAACGTGAGGTCTGTAGCTTTCTTT. It specifies CAWSANVRSVAFF. Together with reference TRBV30 and TRBJ1-1, the CDR3 gives the full variable domain: SQTIHQWPATLVQPVGSPLSLECTVEGTSNPNLYWYRQAAGRGLQLLFYSVGIGQISSEVPQNLSASRPQDRQFILSSKKLLLSDSGFYLCAWSANVRSVAFFGQGTRLTVV.

The CDR3 bases are TGTGCCAGCAGCTTAACCCGGACAGGGGGCCTCTACAATGAGCAGTTCTTC. Its protein is CASSLTRTGGLYNEQFF. V and J are TRBV11-2 and TRBJ2-1; 11 bases are a match to TRBD1. The CDR3 runs to 17 residues. Germline CDR1 is SGHAT and CDR2 is FQNNGV. V lost 2 bases, J lost 3 bases, and 6 bases stayed unmatched.

The rearrangement joins TRBV30 to TRBJ2-5; D possibly corresponds to TRBD1 (5 bases). CDR3 size: 15 residues. With 5 bases removed from V and 5 bases from J, the gap between germline ends came to 21 bases. Germline values: CDR1 GTSNPN, CDR2 SVGIG (reference sequence). For the CDR3, the DNA is TGTGCCTGGTCTAATTCCCAGGGCGTTGGGGAGACCCAGTACTTC. Protein product: CAWSNSQGVGETQYF.

This clone was counted many times. The chain uses TRBV19 and TRBJ2-1; TRBD1 matches at 7 bases. This CDR3 comprises 13 residues. V dropped 5 bases and J dropped 15; count of bases not matched to a gene: 13. The germline V gene has CDR1 LNHDA and CDR2 SQIVND (reference sequence). CDR3 protein: CASSVSGKGALFF. CDR3 DNA sequence: TGTGCCAGTAGTGTTAGTGGAAAGGGGGCTTTGTTCTTC.

The CDR3 sequence: CASSSTGGTYEQYF. The CDR3 nucleotides read TGTGCCAGCAGCTCGACAGGGGGTACCTACGAGCAGTACTTC. V usage is TRBV5-4 and J usage is TRBJ2-7; 9 bases fit TRBD1. The CDR3 contains 14 residues. CDR1 is SGHNT and CDR2 is YYREEE in the germline V gene (reference sequence). The J segment lost 2 bases and the V segment lost 3 bases, leaving 3 bases of the junction unmatched.

The chain recombines TRBV28 with TRBJ1-4; 8 bases match TRBD1. Germline values: CDR1 MDHEN, CDR2 SYDVKM. CDR3 length: 16 amino acids. V shed 5 bases and J 8 bases; nucleotides not matched to a gene: 13. As DNA, the CDR3 is TGTGCCAGCAGTACCCATGGGGGGACAGGCGGCGAAAAACTGTTTTTT. Translation gives CASSTHGGTGGEKLFF.

The chain uses TRBV9 and TRBJ2-3, with 11 bases lining up with TRBD2. This CDR3 is built from 15 residues. Germline lookup yields CDR1 SGDLS and CDR2 YYNGEE. The junction had 6 bases not matched to a gene; V was cut back by 0 bases and J by 9 bases. The CDR3 here is CASSVDPTSGDTQYF. CDR3 bases: TGTGCCAGCAGCGTAGACCCGACTAGCGGGGACACGCAGTATTTT. The full variable domain, completed using reference TRBV9 and TRBJ2-3, is DSGVTQTPKHLITATGQRVTLRCSPRSGDLSVYWYQQSLDQGLQFLIQYYNGEERAKGNILERFSAQQFPDLHSELNLSSLELGDSALYFCASSVDPTSGDTQYFGPGTRLTVL.

The rearrangement uses TRBV28 and TRBJ2-7; 13 bases are a match to TRBD2. From germline, CDR1 is MDHEN and CDR2 SYDVKM. The CDR3 has 15 residues. V lost 2 bases and J lost 6; bases outside the gene matches: 4. The CDR3 loop is CASSLVGLAGTEQYF. DNA of the CDR3: TGTGCCAGCAGTTTAGTGGGACTAGCGGGAACCGAGCAGTACTTC.

The gene calls are TRBV7-9 and TRBJ1-1; 11 nucleotides match TRBD1. The CDR3 is 15 amino acids. The V gene's germline CDR1 is SEHNR and CDR2 FQNEAQ (reference sequence). J gave up 5 bases and V 5 bases, and 7 bases lay outside the gene matches. CDR3 sequence reads: CASSRWTGGTTEAFF. The CDR3 nucleotides read TGTGCCAGCAGCCGTTGGACAGGGGGCACGACTGAAGCTTTCTTT.

This clone is a singleton in its sample. This chain connects TRBV6-2 or TRBV6-3 to TRBJ1-1; 10 bases match TRBD1. V was pared by 0 bases and J by 5 bases, with 9 bases of the junction left unmatched. This CDR3 spans 17 amino acids. The germline V gene encodes CDR1 MNHEY and CDR2 SVGEGT. This CDR3 is CASSYSRQGARRTEAFF. CDR3 coding DNA: TGTGCCAGCAGTTACTCCCGACAGGGGGCGCGTCGGACTGAAGCTTTCTTT.

This clone came up many times. The rearrangement links TRBV5-1 to TRBJ2-1, with 10 bases fitting TRBD1. V was clipped by 4 bases and J by 6 bases; unmatched bases: 10. The germline V gene encodes CDR1 SGHRS and CDR2 YFSETQ. This CDR3 spans 16 amino acids. The CDR3 reads CASSKGGTGAINEQFF. In nucleotides, the CDR3 is TGCGCCAGCAGCAAGGGGGGGACAGGGGCTATCAATGAGCAGTTCTTC.

V and J are TRBV7-9 and TRBJ2-3, with D maybe TRBD1 (5 bases). The germline gives CDR1 SEHNR, CDR2 FQNEAQ (reference sequence). V was pared by 1 base and J by 2 bases, with 19 bases between. The CDR3 has 18 amino acids. In nucleotides, the CDR3 is TGTGCCAGCAGCTTAGGGCAGGGCAACTCAATCTCCACAGATACGCAGTATTTT. This translates into CASSLGQGNSISTDTQYF.

The chain combines TRBV11-3 with TRBJ2-5; 12 bases fit TRBD2. The CDR3 extends over 17 amino acids. Looked up from germline, CDR1 is SGHNT and CDR2 is YENEEA. J gave up 0 bases and V 5 bases, and 7 bases lay outside the gene matches. In nucleotides, the CDR3 is TGTGCCAGCAGCCCCGGGACTAGCGGGCTGTACCAAGAGACCCAGTACTTC. This gives the protein CASSPGTSGLYQETQYF.

V usage is TRBV6-6 and J usage is TRBJ1-1; D possibly corresponds to TRBD1 (6 bases). There are 14 residues in the CDR3. With 5 bases removed from V and 4 bases from J, the gap between germline ends came to 14 bases. Germline-derived CDR1 and CDR2 are MNHNY and SVGAGI (reference sequence). In DNA, the CDR3 is TGTGCCAGCAGTCCCCTAGGACAGTCCACTGAAGCTTTCTTT. Amino acid sequence: CASSPLGQSTEAFF.

The chain carries TRBV6-1 and TRBJ1-3, with TRBD1 as a possible D gene (6 bases). Germline V gene data show CDR1 as MNHNS and CDR2 as SASEGT. Between the trimmed V and J ends, which lost 0 bases and 0 bases, there was a span of 12 bases. The CDR3 sequence is 17 residues long. The CDR3 reads CASSEARGTHSGNTIYF. In DNA, the CDR3 is TGTGCCAGCAGTGAAGCGAGAGGGACACACTCTGGAAACACCATATATTTT.

This chain uses TRBV5-1 with TRBJ1-5, with D perhaps TRBD1 (5 bases). The V gene's germline CDR1 is SGHRS and CDR2 YFSETQ. V lost 4 bases to trimming and J lost 4 bases, with 15 bases between them. The CDR3 has 15 residues. The CDR3 reads CASSRIGAANQPQHF. Here the CDR3 DNA reads TGCGCCAGCAGCCGAATAGGGGCGGCTAATCAGCCCCAGCATTTT.

Only a few counts were recorded for this clone. The rearrangement links TRBV14 to TRBJ2-7, with D maybe TRBD2 (6 bases). Trimming removed 0 bases from V and 6 bases from J, with 12 bases in between. The CDR3 covers 14 residues. Germline assignment: CDR1 SGHDN and CDR2 FVKESK. Here the CDR3 DNA reads TGTGCCAGCAGCCAAGAACGGGAGTCTGTCGAGCAGTACTTC. Residues: CASSQERESVEQYF.

This chain links TRBV5-5 with TRBJ2-3; 7 nucleotides align to TRBD2. Germline CDR1 SGHKS, CDR2 YYEKEE (reference sequence). CDR3 length: 18 amino acids. Trimming removed 2 bases from V and 2 bases from J; junction bases left unmatched: 14. CDR3 DNA sequence: TGTGCCAGCAGCTTTAGGTCAATGATAGCGGGCTACACAGATACGCAGTATTTT. Translation gives CASSFRSMIAGYTDTQYF.

The V call is TRBV7-3, the J call TRBJ2-1; D is undetermined. CDR3 size: 11 residues. CDR1 is SGHTA and CDR2 is FQGTGA in the germline V gene. The germline V and J ends were trimmed by 5 bases and 6 bases, with 5 bases remaining between them. The CDR3 nucleotides are TGTGCCAGCAGCGTCGGCAATGAGCAGTTCTTC. Translation gives CASSVGNEQFF.

The CDR3 loop reads CASSPGVKTQYF. CDR3 nucleotide sequence: TGTGCCAGCAGCCCCGGGGTGAAGACCCAGTACTTC. The chain has TRBV9 and TRBJ2-5, with a possible D match to TRBD2 (5 bases). Per germline, CDR1 SGDLS and CDR2 YYNGEE. The V gene lost 4 bases and the J gene lost 6 bases, with 10 bases spanning the gap. This CDR3 is 12 amino acids long. The whole variable domain, filled in from reference TRBV9 and TRBJ2-5, reads DSGVTQTPKHLITATGQRVTLRCSPRSGDLSVYWYQQSLDQGLQFLIQYYNGEERAKGNILERFSAQQFPDLHSELNLSSLELGDSALYFCASSPGVKTQYFGPGTRLLVL.

In its sample, this clone was seen a few times. The chain is built from TRBV24-1 and TRBJ2-3, with 8 bases fitting TRBD2. Germline trimming cut 3 bases from V and 1 base from J; bases unmatched to any gene: 2. CDR1 and CDR2 from the germline V gene are KGHDR and SFDVKD. The CDR3 spans 15 residues. DNA of the CDR3: TGTGCCACCAGTGATGGGACTAGTGGCACAGATACGCAGTATTTT. Protein: CATSDGTSGTDTQYF.

This clone was observed a handful of times. V is TRBV9 and J is TRBJ2-2; unclear D gene. CDR1 and CDR2 (germline): SGDLS, YYNGEE. The CDR3 loop spans 16 amino acids. Trimming took off 0 bases at V and 3 bases at J, with 12 bases between the two ends. The CDR3 loop reads CASSVGSEPDTGELFF. DNA for the CDR3: TGTGCCAGCAGCGTAGGCTCTGAGCCGGACACCGGGGAGCTGTTTTTT.

This clone was observed at least ten times. The chain uses TRBV7-2 and TRBJ2-7; no clear D gene. Germline values: CDR1 SGHTA, CDR2 FQGNSA. V lost 5 bases and J 8 bases, leaving 19 bases between the germline ends. The CDR3 runs to 14 residues. In DNA, the CDR3 is TGTGCCAGCAGCCCCCCGGGTATAAGGTCGAAGCAGTACTTC. Encoded protein: CASSPPGIRSKQYF.

The J gene is TRBJ2-7, the V gene TRBV27; D is perhaps TRBD2 (6 bases). Per the germline V gene, CDR1 is MNHEY and CDR2 is SMNVEV (reference sequence). This CDR3 is built from 17 residues. V was pared by 3 bases and J by 0 bases, with 18 bases between. The CDR3 sequence: CASSFRSGGASSYEQYF. The CDR3 bases are TGTGCCAGCAGTTTTAGGAGTGGCGGGGCGAGCTCCTACGAGCAGTACTTC.

The chain has TRBV4-1 and TRBJ1-4; no clear D. Germline V lookup: CDR1 MGHRA, CDR2 YSYEKL. The germline V and J ends were trimmed by 4 bases and 8 bases, with 14 bases remaining between them. The CDR3 contains 14 residues. Written as DNA, the CDR3 is TGCGCCAGCAGCCGCGAATACAGCAAAGAAAAACTGTTTTTT. This codes for CASSREYSKEKLFF.